This T cell receptor (beta chain) emerged from a study of T-cell reconstitution after alpha-beta-depleted transplantation in children (TCRdb year 2016). Study-wide context: Using TCR repertoire profiling, the study quantitatively followed how T-cell immune reconstitution unfolded in children after TCRalphabeta/CD19-depleted allogeneic hematopoietic cell transplantation.

As regards this clonotype: Its antigen is unknown. The sample holds no much larger clone one base away, and base qualities are not on file.

Beyond this particular receptor, the publication reports: In some patients, high TCRbeta diversity at day 60 was attributed to recipient T cells and intrathymic progenitors that had survived conditioning. The apparently early recovery of alphabetaT-cell counts about two months after transplant reportedly depended on only several hundred rapidly expanded clones that came from non-depleted graft cells. Over subsequent months, a decline in hyperexpanded clone frequencies was noted, and after one year, T-cell counts and TCRbeta diversity were mostly ascribed to newly produced T cells.

The sample's treatment or condition label is to be understood as: allogeneic hematopoietic cell transplantation with graft depleted of TCRalphabeta T cells and CD19 B cells. The children who served as transplant recipients had been given grafts of TCRalphabeta/CD19-depleted allogeneic hematopoietic cells. Library method: PCR. Data came from an Illumina HiSeq 2500. TCR library preparation used molecular barcoding, with unique molecular identifiers applied to normalize quantification of the TCRbeta repertoire. TCRdb took the public reads, trimmed them with fastp at Q25, ran MiXCR for clone calling and kept in-frame beta chains. Each entry merges the rows of one CDR3 protein and shows their most common DNA and genes. For this sample there are about 290,000 distinct CDR3 sequences; 6.5% to 9% appear just once. The ten largest account for approximately 9.1% of the sample. As encoded in the germline V gene, CDR1 is SGDLS while CDR2 is YYNGEE. The CDR3 spans 15 residues, from the cysteine through the phenylalanine. Just CDR3 DNA is preserved here, 45 bases in frame from base 1. Germline trimming amounts to 3 bases on V and 4 bases on J, with 8 as the count of junction bases outside the gene matches.

The starting material was peripheral blood, obtained 360 days after TCRalphabeta/CD19-depleted stem cell transplant. The receptor's source is a female patient aged 2-10 years who had a stem cell transplant for Fanconi anemia, so the T cells may come from the graft donor. The V and J segments used are TRBV9 and TRBJ2-7, with 9 central nucleotides matching TRBD2. The nucleotide sequence is TGTGCCAGCAGCGCGGTAGCGGGGGCCGAGTACGAGCAGTACTTC. It encodes CASSAVAGAEYEQYF. Where the CDR3 stops, the reference TRBV9 and TRBJ2-7 genes take over; the full variable domain is DSGVTQTPKHLITATGQRVTLRCSPRSGDLSVYWYQQSLDQGLQFLIQYYNGEERAKGNILERFSAQQFPDLHSELNLSSLELGDSALYFCASSAVAGAEYEQYFGPGTRLTVT.